This T cell receptor (beta chain) emerged from a study of graft-versus-host responses after intestinal transplantation. Overall study: Multivisceral, liver-intestinal, or isolated intestinal grafts went to recipients. The whole recipient group had anti-thymocyte globulin induction followed by tacrolimus and steroids for about three years.

This CDR3 comprises 14 residues. Trimming pared 4 bases from V and 0 bases from J, leaving 10 bases between. Looked up from germline, CDR1 is SGHRS and CDR2 is YFSETQ. Concerning this clone: Its antigen is unidentified.

Sequencing used immunoSEQ multiplex PCR; TCRdb keeps in-frame clones, though not all of them. The sample carries over 65,000 clones, less than 95% recorded once. The chain uses TRBV5-1 and TRBJ1-1; possibly TRBD1 for D (5 bases). The sample consisted of unstimulated CD8+ T cells sorted from spleen or lymph node cells, taken before transplant. The origin of this receptor is a human donor who was the organ donor for an intestinal transplant. The CDR3 DNA reads TGCGCCAGCAGCACCTCGACAGTGAACACTGAAGCTTTCTTT. It is translated as CASSTSTVNTEAFF.